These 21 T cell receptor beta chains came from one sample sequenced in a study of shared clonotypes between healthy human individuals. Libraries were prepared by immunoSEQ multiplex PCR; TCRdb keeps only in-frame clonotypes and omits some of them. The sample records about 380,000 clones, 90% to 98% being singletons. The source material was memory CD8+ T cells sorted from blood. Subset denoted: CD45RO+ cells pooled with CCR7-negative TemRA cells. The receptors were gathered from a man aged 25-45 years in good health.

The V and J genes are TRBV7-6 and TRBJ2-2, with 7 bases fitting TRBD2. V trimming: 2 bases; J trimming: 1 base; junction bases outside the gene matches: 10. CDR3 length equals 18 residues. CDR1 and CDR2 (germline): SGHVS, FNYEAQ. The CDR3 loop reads CASSLKQGGSLNTGELFF. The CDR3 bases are TGTGCCAGCAGCTTAAAGCAGGGCGGGAGTTTGAACACCGGGGAGCTGTTTTTT.

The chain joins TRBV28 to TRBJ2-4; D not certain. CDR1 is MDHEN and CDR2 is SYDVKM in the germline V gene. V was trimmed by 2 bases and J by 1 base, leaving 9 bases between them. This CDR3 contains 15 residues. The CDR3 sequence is CASSLGVRAKNIQYF. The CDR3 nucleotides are TGTGCCAGCAGTTTAGGTGTTCGCGCCAAAAACATTCAGTACTTC. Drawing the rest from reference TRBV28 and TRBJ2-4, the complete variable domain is DVKVTQSSRYLVKRTGEKVFLECVQDMDHENMFWYRQDPGLGLRLIYFSYDVKMKEKGDIPEGYSVSREKKERFSLILESASTNQTSMYLCASSLGVRAKNIQYFGAGTRLSVL.

CDR3 amino acids: CASSIEDRPRGYTF. The CDR3 DNA follows: TGTGCCAGTAGTATTGAGGACAGACCTCGGGGCTACACCTTC. This chain connects TRBV19 to TRBJ1-2, with D perhaps matching TRBD1 (6 bases). V lost 3 bases and J lost 8, with 16 bases in between. The germline V gene has CDR1 LNHDA and CDR2 SQIVND (reference sequence). The CDR3 totals 14 residues.

The CDR3 here is CASKRFTKSGQRLTF. CDR3 in DNA: TGCGCCAGCAAGCGGTTCACAAAGTCGGGCCAACGTCTGACTTTC. The chain links TRBV5-1 to TRBJ2-6, with a tentative D call TRBD2 (5 bases). Per germline, CDR1 SGHRS and CDR2 YFSETQ. This CDR3 region has 15 residues. The V end was cut by 6 bases, the J end by 16 bases, with 26 bases between.

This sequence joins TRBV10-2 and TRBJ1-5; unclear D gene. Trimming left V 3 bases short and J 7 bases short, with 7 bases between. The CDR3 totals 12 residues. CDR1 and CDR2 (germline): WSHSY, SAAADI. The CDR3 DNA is TGCGCCAGCAGTGACCCCGTGCAGCCCCAGCATTTT. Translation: CASSDPVQPQHF.

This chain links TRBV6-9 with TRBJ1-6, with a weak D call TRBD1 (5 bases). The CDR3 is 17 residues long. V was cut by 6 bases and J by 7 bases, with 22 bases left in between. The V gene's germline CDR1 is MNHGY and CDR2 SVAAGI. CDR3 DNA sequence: TGTGCCAGCAGGCCACATTCCTCCGGGACCAGGAATTCACCCCTCCACTTT. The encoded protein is CASRPHSSGTRNSPLHF.

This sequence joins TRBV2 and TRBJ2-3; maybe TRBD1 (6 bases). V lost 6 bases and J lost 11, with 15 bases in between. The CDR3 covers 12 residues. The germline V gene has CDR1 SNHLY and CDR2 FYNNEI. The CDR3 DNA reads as TGTGCCAGCAGGCCGGGTGGACAGAGGCAGTATTTT. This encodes CASRPGGQRQYF.

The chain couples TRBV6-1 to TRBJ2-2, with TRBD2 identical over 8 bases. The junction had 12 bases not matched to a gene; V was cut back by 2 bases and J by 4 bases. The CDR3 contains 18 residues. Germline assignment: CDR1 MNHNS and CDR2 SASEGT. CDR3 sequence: CASSERLGVAGPTGELFF. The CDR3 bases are TGTGCCAGCAGTGAAAGGCTCGGAGTAGCGGGACCCACCGGGGAGCTGTTTTTT.

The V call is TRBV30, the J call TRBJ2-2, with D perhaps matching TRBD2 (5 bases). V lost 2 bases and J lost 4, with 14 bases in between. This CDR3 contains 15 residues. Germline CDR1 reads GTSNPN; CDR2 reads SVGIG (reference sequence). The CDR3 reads CAWSPTLRGTGELFF. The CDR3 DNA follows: TGTGCCTGGAGTCCAACCCTACGGGGCACCGGGGAGCTGTTTTTT. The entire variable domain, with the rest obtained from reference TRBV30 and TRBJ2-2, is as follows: SQTIHQWPATLVQPVGSPLSLECTVEGTSNPNLYWYRQAAGRGLQLLFYSVGIGQISSEVPQNLSASRPQDRQFILSSKKLLLSDSGFYLCAWSPTLRGTGELFFGEGSRLTVL.

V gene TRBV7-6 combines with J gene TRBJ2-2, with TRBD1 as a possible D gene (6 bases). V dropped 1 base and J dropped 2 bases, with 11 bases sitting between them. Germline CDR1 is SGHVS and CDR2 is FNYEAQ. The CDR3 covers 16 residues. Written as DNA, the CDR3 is TGTGCCAGCAGCTTAGGAGGGGGACCTAACACCGGGGAGCTGTTTTTT. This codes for CASSLGGGPNTGELFF.

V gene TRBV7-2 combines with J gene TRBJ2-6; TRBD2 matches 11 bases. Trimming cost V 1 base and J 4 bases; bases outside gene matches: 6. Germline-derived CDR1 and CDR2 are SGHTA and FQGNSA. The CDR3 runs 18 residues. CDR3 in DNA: TGTGCCAGCAGCTTAGTTCTAGCGGGAGGAGCGGGGGCCAACGTCCTGACTTTC. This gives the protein CASSLVLAGGAGANVLTF. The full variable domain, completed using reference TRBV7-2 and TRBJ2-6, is GAGVSQSPSNKVTEKGKDVELRCDPISGHTALYWYRQSLGQGLEFLIYFQGNSAPDKSGLPSDRFSAERTGGSVSTLTIQRTQQEDSAVYLCASSLVLAGGAGANVLTFGAGSRLTVL.

This CDR3 is CAISLTSGTSEETQYF. In DNA form, the CDR3 reads TGTGCCATCAGCTTGACTAGCGGGACGTCGGAAGAGACCCAGTACTTC. The chain employs TRBV10-3 and TRBJ2-5; TRBD2 matches 11 bases. V shed 6 bases and J 3 bases; nucleotides not matched to a gene: 9. The germline V gene encodes CDR1 ENHRY and CDR2 SYGVKD. This CDR3 comprises 16 residues.

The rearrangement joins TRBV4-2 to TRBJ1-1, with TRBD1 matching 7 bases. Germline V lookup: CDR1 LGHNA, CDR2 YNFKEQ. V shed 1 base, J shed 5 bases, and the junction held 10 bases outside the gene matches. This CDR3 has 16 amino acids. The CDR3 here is CASSQADRVGRTEAFF. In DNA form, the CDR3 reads TGTGCCAGCAGCCAAGCCGACAGGGTGGGAAGGACTGAAGCTTTCTTT.

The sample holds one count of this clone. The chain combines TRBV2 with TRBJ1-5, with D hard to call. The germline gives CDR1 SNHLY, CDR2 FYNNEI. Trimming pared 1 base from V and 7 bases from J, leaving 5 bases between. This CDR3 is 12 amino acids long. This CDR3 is CASSEGAQPQHF. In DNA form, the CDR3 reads TGTGCCAGCAGTGAAGGGGCGCAGCCCCAGCATTTT.

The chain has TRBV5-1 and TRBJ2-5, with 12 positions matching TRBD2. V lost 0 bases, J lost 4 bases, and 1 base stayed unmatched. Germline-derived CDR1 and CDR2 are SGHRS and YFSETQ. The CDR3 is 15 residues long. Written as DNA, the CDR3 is TGCGCCAGCAGCTTGGGGACTAGCGGGATAGAGACCCAGTACTTC. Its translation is CASSLGTSGIETQYF.

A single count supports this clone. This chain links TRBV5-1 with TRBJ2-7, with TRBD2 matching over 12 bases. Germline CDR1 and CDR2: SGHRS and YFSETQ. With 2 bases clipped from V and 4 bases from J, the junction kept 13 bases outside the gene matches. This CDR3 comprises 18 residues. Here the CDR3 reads CASSFWSLAGGLRYEQYF. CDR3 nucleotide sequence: TGCGCCAGCAGCTTCTGGAGTCTAGCGGGAGGGCTGCGTTACGAGCAGTACTTC.

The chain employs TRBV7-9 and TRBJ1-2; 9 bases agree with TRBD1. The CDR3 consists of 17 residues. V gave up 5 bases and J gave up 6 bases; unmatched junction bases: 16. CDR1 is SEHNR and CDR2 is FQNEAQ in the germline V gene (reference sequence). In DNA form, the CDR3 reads TGTGCCAGCAGCCAACCGGGACAGGGCGCCATGGGGGATGGCTACACCTTC. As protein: CASSQPGQGAMGDGYTF.

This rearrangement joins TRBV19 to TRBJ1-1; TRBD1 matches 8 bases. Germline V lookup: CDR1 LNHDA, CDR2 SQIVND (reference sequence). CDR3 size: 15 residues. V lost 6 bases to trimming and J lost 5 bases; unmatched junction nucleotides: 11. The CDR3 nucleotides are TGTGCCAGTAGAGACAGGGGAGGTCGGGGGACTGAAGCTTTCTTT. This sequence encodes CASRDRGGRGTEAFF.

CDR3 coding DNA: TGCAGCGTTGTAAGTCCCTCCTACAATGAGCAGTTCTTC. Protein: CSVVSPSYNEQFF. The chain recombines TRBV29-1 with TRBJ2-1; the D is unclear. The length of the CDR3 is 13 residues. CDR1 is SQVTM and CDR2 is ANQGSEA in the germline V gene. V was trimmed by 4 bases and J by 0 bases, leaving 7 bases between them.

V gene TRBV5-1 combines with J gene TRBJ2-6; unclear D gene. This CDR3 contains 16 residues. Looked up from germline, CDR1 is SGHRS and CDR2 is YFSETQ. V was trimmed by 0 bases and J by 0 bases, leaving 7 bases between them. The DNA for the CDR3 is TGCGCCAGCAGCTTGGCCCCAAACTCTGGGGCCAACGTCCTGACTTTC. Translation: CASSLAPNSGANVLTF.

The CDR3 nucleotides are TGTGCCAGCTCACCATTTGACCTATACAATGAGCAGTTCTTC. As protein: CASSPFDLYNEQFF. V and J are TRBV18 and TRBJ2-1; D gene ambiguous. CDR1 and CDR2 from the germline V gene are KGHSH and LQKENI. This CDR3 comprises 14 residues. Trimming removed 2 bases from V and 4 bases from J, with 9 bases in between.